The clone carrying this T cell receptor (beta chain) was recorded a few times. The data belong to a study of T-cell memory formation after mild COVID-19. TCRdb called the 5' RACE reads again in MiXCR, with one record for every CDR3 protein. The sample contains around 55,000 distinct CDR3 sequences, more than 8% of which appear only once. The CDR3 covers 13 residues. The V end lost 0 bases, the J end lost 9 bases, and 10 bases lay between the germline ends. Germline CDR1 and CDR2: SGHDT and YYEEEE. The chain uses TRBV5-6 and TRBJ2-4; no definite D call. The sequenced sample consisted of PBMCs or a T cell subset sorted from them (not recorded which). The clonotype was recovered from a man between 18 and 29 years old who had mild COVID-19 (a few samples of this study predate the infection). Cell type and time point are not known. For the CDR3, the DNA is TGTGCCAGCAGCTTGGCTGGTGGTACCATTCAGTACTTC. Translation: CASSLAGGTIQYF.